This passage covers 9 T cell receptor beta chains from one sample sequenced in a study of technical replicates of blood from several donors (dated by TCRdb to the late 2010s). Receptor libraries were prepared by the immunoSEQ multiplex PCR assay. TCRdb re-hosts the immuneACCESS table, in-frame sequences only. Its copies lack some clones; in the studies checked, an unresolved V gene accounts for under half of them, and the cause for the rest is not known. Here the sample has about 84,000 clones; 97% occur a single time. The ten largest make up 0.18% of the sample. Sequences were obtained from T cells isolated from PBMCs. The receptors shown here come from a human donor in good health.

The chain has TRBV28 and TRBJ2-5; 7 nucleotides match TRBD1. CDR1 and CDR2 from the germline V gene are MDHEN and SYDVKM. This CDR3 has 13 residues. J gave up 5 bases and V 3 bases, and 3 bases lay outside the gene matches. This CDR3 is CASSLDRRETQYF. Here the CDR3 DNA reads TGTGCCAGCAGTTTGGACAGGCGTGAGACCCAGTACTTC.

This rearrangement joins TRBV9 to TRBJ2-3; TRBD2 matches 7 bases. With V trimmed by 1 base and J by 4 bases, 3 bases remained unmatched. Germline V gives CDR1 SGDLS, CDR2 YYNGEE. This CDR3 has 14 amino acids. In DNA, the CDR3 is TGTGCCAGCAGCGTATCCGGGGGGTCAGATACGCAGTATTTT. This encodes CASSVSGGSDTQYF.

This clone was seen once. The CDR3 nucleotides are TGTGCCAGCAGCCCCCCGGCGGACGCAGGGTATATTCTCACGCAGTATTTT. Residues: CASSPPADAGYILTQYF. The chain has TRBV7-9 and TRBJ2-3, with D perhaps matching TRBD1 (5 bases). CDR1 and CDR2 (germline): SEHNR, FQNEAQ (reference sequence). V was pared by 5 bases and J by 9 bases, with 27 bases between. This CDR3 contains 17 residues.

The CDR3 loop reads CASSLGGSSYNEQFF. DNA for the CDR3: TGTGCCAGCAGTTTAGGCGGGAGCTCCTACAATGAGCAGTTCTTC. J is TRBJ2-1 and V is TRBV27; 7 bases fit TRBD2. There are 15 residues in the CDR3. V lost 2 bases, J lost 0 bases, and 1 base stayed unmatched. CDR1 and CDR2 from the germline V gene are MNHEY and SMNVEV (reference sequence).

This clone occurred once. The CDR3 loop is CASSFPSRSGRARDTQYF. The CDR3 DNA is TGTGCCAGCAGTTTTCCCTCCAGGAGCGGGAGGGCCAGAGATACGCAGTATTTT. The V call is TRBV28, the J call TRBJ2-3, with TRBD2 matching 10 bases. Germline values: CDR1 MDHEN, CDR2 SYDVKM. J gave up 5 bases and V 3 bases, and 14 bases lay outside the gene matches. CDR3 length: 18 amino acids.

This clone was seen once. The V gene is TRBV11-2, the J gene TRBJ2-7, with D unresolved. The CDR3 extends over 11 amino acids. Trimming left V 2 bases short and J 7 bases short, with 6 bases between. CDR1 is SGHAT, CDR2 FQNNGV, per germline. CDR3 bases: TGTGCCAGCAGCTTATTGGCAGAGCAGTACTTC. This translates into CASSLLAEQYF.

The J gene is TRBJ2-1, the V gene TRBV4-1; D uncertain. Per germline, CDR1 MGHRA and CDR2 YSYEKL. V gave up 6 bases and J gave up 10 bases, with 13 bases separating them. The CDR3 totals 12 residues. The CDR3 region has the DNA TGCGCCAGCAGTTACGGTCCCGGGGAGCAGTTCTTC. Protein: CASSYGPGEQFF.

V and J are TRBV11-2 and TRBJ1-1; D is unclear. Trimming removed 3 bases at V and 8 bases at J, with 10 bases between. Germline V CDR1 and CDR2: SGHAT, FQNNGV. This CDR3 has 12 residues. The CDR3 here is CASSFGWIEAFF. CDR3 nucleotides: TGTGCCAGCAGCTTCGGGTGGATCGAAGCTTTCTTT.

The genes are TRBV7-3 and TRBJ1-2; no firm D call. This CDR3 has 16 amino acids. Trimming shortened V by 1 base and J by 6 bases, and 18 bases separated the two germline ends. Germline lookup yields CDR1 SGHTA and CDR2 FQGTGA. The CDR3 sequence: CASSLKTGEDRNGYTF. The DNA of the CDR3 is TGTGCCAGCAGCTTAAAGACTGGAGAAGATAGGAATGGCTACACCTTC.